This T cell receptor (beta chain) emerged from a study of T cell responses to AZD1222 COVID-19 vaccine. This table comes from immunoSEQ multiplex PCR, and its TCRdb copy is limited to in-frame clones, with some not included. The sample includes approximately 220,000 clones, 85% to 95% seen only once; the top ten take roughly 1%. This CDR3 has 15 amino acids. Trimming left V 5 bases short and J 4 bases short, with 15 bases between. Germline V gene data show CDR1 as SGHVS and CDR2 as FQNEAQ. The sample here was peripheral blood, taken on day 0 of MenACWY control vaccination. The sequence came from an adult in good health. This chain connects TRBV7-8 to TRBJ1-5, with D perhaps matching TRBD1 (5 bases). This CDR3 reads CASSPRSGDNQPQHF. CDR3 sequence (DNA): TGTGCCAGCAGCCCCCGGTCGGGGGATAATCAGCCCCAGCATTTT.